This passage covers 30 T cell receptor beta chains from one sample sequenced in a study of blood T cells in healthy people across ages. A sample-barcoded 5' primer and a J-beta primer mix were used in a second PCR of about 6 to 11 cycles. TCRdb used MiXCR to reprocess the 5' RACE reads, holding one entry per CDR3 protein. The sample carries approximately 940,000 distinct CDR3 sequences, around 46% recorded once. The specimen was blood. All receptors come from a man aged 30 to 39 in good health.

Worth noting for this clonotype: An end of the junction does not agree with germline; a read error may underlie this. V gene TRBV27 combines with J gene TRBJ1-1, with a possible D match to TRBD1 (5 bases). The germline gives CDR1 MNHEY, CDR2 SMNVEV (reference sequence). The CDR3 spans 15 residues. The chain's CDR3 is CAGSTGGVWNTEAFF. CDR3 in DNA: TGTGCCGGCAGTACAGGTGGAGTATGGAACACTGAAGCTTTCTTT.

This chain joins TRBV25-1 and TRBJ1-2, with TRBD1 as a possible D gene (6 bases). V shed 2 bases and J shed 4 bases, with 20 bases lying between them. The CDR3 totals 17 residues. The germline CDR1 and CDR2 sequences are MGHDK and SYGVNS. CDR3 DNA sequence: TGTGCCAGCAGTGAACCTGACGTTATGGGGGGCACCTATGGCTACACCTTC. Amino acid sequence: CASSEPDVMGGTYGYTF.

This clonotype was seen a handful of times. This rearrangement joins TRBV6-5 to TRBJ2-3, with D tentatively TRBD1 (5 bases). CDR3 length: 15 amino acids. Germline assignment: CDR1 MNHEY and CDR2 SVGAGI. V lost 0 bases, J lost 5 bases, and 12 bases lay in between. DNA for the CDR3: TGTGCCAGCAGTTACTCCGGCAGGGTAGGAGATACGCAGTATTTT. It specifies CASSYSGRVGDTQYF.

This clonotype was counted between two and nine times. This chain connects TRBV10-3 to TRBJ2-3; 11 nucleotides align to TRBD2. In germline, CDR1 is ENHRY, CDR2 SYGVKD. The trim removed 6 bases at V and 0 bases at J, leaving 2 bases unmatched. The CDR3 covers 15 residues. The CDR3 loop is CAIRRLAGSTDTQYF. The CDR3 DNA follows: TGTGCCATCAGGAGACTAGCGGGGAGCACAGATACGCAGTATTTT.

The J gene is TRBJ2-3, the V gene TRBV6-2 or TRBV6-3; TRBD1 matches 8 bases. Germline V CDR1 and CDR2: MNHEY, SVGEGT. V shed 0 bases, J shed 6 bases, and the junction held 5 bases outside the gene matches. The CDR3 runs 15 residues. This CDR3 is CASSYSPGGADTQYF. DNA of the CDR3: TGTGCCAGCAGTTACTCGCCAGGGGGCGCGGATACGCAGTATTTT.

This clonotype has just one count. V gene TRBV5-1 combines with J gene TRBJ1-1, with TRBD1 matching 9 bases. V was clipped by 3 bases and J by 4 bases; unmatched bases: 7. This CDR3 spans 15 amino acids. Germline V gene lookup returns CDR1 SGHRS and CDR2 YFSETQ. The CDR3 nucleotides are TGCGCCAGCAGCTCCGGGACAGGGACTCTCACTGAAGCTTTCTTT. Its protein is CASSSGTGTLTEAFF.

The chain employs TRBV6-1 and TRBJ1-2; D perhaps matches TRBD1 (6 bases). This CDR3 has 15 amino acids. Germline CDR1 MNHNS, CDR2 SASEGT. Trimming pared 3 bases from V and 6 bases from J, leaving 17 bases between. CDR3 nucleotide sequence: TGTGCCAGCAGTGACTTTGGGGGGCGCATGCATGGCTACACCTTC. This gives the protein CASSDFGGRMHGYTF.

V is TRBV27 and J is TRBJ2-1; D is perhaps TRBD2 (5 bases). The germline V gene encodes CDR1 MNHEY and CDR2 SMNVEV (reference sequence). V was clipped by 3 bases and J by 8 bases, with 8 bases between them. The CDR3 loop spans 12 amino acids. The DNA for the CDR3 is TGTGCCAGCAGTTTCCCCGGGGATGAGCAGTTCTTC. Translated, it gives CASSFPGDEQFF.

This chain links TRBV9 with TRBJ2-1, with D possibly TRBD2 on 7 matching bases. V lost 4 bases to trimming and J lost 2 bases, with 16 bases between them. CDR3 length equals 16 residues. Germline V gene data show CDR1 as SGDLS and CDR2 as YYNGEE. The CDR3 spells CASSIHGGATYNEQFF. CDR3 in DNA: TGTGCCAGCAGCATACATGGGGGGGCCACCTACAATGAGCAGTTCTTC.

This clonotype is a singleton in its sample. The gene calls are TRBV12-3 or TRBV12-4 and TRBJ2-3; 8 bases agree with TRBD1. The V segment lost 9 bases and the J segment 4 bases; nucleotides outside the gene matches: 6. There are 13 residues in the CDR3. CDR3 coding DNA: TGTGCCAGTTTCGGACAGGGTGCAGATACGCAGTATTTT. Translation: CASFGQGADTQYF.

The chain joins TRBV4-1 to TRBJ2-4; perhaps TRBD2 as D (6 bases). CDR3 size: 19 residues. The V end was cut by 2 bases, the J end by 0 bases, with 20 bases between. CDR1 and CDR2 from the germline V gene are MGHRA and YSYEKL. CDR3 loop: CASSQPAGSTGIAKNIQYF. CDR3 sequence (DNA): TGCGCCAGCAGCCAACCCGCGGGATCAACGGGCATAGCCAAAAACATTCAGTACTTC.

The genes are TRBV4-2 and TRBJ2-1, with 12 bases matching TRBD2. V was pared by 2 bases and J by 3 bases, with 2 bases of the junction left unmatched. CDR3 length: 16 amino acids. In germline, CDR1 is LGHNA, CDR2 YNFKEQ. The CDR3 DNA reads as TGTGCCAGCAGCCAACGACTAGCGGGGGACTACAATGAGCAGTTCTTC. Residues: CASSQRLAGDYNEQFF.

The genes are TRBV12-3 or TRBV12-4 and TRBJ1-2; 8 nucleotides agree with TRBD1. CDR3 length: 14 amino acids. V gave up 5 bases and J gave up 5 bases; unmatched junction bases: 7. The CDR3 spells CASSPRTGRYGYTF. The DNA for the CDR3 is TGTGCCAGCAGTCCTCGGACAGGGAGGTATGGCTACACCTTC.

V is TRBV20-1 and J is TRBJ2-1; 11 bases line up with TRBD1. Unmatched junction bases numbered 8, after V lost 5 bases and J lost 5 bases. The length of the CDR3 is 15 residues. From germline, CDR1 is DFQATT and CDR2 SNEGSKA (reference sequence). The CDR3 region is CSADRDRGIHNEQFF. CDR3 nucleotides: TGCAGTGCTGACCGGGACAGGGGGATTCACAATGAGCAGTTCTTC.

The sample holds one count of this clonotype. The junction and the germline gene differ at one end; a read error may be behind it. The CDR3, as DNA: TGTAGCGTTCCCCAGGCCAAAAACTATGGCTACACCTTC. Residues: CSVPQAKNYGYTF. The chain joins TRBV29-1 to TRBJ1-2; no reliable D call. From germline, CDR1 is SQVTM and CDR2 ANQGSEA. CDR3 length: 13 residues.

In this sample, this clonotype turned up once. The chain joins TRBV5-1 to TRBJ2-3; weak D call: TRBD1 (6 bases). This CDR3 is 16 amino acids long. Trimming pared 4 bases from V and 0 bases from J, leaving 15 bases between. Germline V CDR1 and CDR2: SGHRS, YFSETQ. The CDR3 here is CASSHDGTSSTDTQYF. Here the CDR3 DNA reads TGCGCCAGCAGCCACGATGGGACATCCAGCACAGATACGCAGTATTTT.

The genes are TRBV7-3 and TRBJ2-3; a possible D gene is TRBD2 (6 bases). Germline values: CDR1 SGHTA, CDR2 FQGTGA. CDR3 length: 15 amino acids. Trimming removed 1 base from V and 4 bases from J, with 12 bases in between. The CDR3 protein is CASSLNPPSADTQYF. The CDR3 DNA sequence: TGTGCCAGCAGCTTAAACCCTCCTAGCGCAGATACGCAGTATTTT.

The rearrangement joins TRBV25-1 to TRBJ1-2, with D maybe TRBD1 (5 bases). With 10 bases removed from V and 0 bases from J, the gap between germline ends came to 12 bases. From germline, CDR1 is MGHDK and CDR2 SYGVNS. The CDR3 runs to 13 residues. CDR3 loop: CAIQDRTNYGYTF. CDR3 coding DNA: TGTGCCATCCAAGACAGAACTAACTATGGCTACACCTTC.

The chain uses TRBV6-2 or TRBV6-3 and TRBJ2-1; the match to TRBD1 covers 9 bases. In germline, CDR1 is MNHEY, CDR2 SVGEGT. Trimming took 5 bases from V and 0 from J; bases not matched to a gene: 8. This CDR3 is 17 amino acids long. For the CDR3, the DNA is TGTGCCAGCAGTATGGACAGGGGCGTTAGCTCCTACAATGAGCAGTTCTTC. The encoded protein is CASSMDRGVSSYNEQFF.

This chain's CDR3 is CASSEYKQGAGEQYF. DNA for the CDR3: TGTGCCAGCAGTGAATATAAGCAGGGGGCTGGCGAGCAGTACTTC. The rearrangement uses TRBV25-1 and TRBJ2-7; 8 positions agree with TRBD1. Germline loops: CDR1 MGHDK, CDR2 SYGVNS. This CDR3 is 15 amino acids long. V trimming: 0 bases; J trimming: 6 bases; junction bases outside the gene matches: 7.

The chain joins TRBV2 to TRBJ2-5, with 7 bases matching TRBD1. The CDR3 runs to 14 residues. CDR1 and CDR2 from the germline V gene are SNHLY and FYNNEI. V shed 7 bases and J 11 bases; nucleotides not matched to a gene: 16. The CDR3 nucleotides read TGTGCCAGCAAAGGACAGGTGGGGTCCTCCGGGCAGTACTTC. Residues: CASKGQVGSSGQYF. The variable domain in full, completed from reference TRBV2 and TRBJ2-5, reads EPEVTQTPSHQVTQMGQEVILRCVPISNHLYFYWYRQILGQKVEFLVSFYNNEISEKSEIFDDQFSVERPDGSNFTLKIRSTKLEDSAMYFCASKGQVGSSGQYFGPGTRLLVL.

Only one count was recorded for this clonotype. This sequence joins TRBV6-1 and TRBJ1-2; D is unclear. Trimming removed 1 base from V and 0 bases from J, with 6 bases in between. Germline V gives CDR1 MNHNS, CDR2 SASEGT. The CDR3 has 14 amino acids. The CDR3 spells CASSEEVSNYGYTF. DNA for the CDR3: TGTGCCAGCAGTGAAGAGGTTTCTAACTATGGCTACACCTTC.

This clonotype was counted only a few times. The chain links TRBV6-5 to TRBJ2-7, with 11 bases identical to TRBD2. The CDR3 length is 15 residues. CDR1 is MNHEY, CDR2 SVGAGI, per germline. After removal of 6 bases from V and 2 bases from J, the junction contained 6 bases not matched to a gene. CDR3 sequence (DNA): TGTGCCAGCAGGCGGGGACTAGCGGAAGCCTACGAGCAGTACTTC. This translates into CASRRGLAEAYEQYF.

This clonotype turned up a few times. CDR3 nucleotides: TGTGCCAGCAGTCCTGACACGTCCTACGAGCAGTACTTC. Its translation: CASSPDTSYEQYF. This chain joins TRBV12-3 or TRBV12-4 and TRBJ2-7; no reliable D call. The V gene lost 5 bases and the J gene lost 1 base, with 9 bases spanning the gap. The length of the CDR3 is 13 residues.

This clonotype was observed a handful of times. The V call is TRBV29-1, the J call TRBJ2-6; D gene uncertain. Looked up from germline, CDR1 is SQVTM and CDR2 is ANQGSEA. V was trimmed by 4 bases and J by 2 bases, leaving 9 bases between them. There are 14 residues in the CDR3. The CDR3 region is CSVGSGAGANVLTF. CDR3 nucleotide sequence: TGCAGCGTTGGGTCTGGGGCTGGGGCCAACGTCCTGACTTTC.

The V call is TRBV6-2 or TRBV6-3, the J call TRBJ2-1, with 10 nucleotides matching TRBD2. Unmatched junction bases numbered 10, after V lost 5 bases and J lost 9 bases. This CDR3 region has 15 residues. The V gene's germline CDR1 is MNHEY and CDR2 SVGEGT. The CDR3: CASSQASGGASEQFF. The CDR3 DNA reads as TGTGCCAGCAGTCAGGCCAGCGGGGGGGCGAGTGAGCAGTTCTTC.

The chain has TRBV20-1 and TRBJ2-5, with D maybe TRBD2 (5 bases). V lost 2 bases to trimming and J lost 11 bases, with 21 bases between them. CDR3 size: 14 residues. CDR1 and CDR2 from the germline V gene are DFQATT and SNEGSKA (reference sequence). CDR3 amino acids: CSARKPLASNEQYF. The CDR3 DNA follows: TGCAGTGCTAGAAAGCCCCTAGCCTCCAATGAGCAGTACTTC.

CDR3: CASSQGGLLDTEAFF. In DNA, the CDR3 is TGCGCCAGCAGCCAAGGTGGCCTCCTAGACACTGAAGCTTTCTTT. The V call is TRBV4-1, the J call TRBJ1-1; D gene ambiguous. The CDR3 spans 15 residues. Germline CDR1 is MGHRA and CDR2 is YSYEKL. V gave up 1 base and J gave up 3 bases, with 12 bases separating them.

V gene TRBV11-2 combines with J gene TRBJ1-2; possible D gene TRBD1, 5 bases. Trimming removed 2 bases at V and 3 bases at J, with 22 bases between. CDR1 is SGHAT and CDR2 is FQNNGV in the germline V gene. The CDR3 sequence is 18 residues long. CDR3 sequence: CASSLIFRGTEGYYGYTF. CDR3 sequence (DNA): TGTGCCAGCAGCTTAATCTTTCGGGGGACCGAGGGGTACTATGGCTACACCTTC.

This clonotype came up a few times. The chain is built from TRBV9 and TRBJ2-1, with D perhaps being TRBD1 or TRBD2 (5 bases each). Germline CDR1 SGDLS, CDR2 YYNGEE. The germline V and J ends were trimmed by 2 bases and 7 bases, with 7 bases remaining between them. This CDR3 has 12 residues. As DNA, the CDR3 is TGTGCCAGCAGCGTCGAGGGGAATGAGCAGTTCTTC. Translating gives CASSVEGNEQFF. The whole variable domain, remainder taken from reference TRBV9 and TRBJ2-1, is DSGVTQTPKHLITATGQRVTLRCSPRSGDLSVYWYQQSLDQGLQFLIQYYNGEERAKGNILERFSAQQFPDLHSELNLSSLELGDSALYFCASSVEGNEQFFGPGTRLTVL.